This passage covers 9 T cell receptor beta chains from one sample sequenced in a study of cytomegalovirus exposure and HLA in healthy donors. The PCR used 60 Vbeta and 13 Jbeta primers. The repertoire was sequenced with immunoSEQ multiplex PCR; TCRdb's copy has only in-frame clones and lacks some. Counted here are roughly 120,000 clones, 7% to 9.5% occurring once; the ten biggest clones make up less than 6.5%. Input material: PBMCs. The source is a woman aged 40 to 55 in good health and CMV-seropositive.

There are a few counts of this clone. CDR3 protein: CASERTSGNNEQFF. CDR3 coding DNA: TGTGCCAGCGAGAGGACTAGCGGCAACAATGAGCAGTTCTTC. The chain carries TRBV7-9 and TRBJ2-1; 10 bases are shared with TRBD2. Germline V CDR1 and CDR2: SEHNR, FQNEAQ (reference sequence). There are 14 residues in the CDR3. V gave up 8 bases and J gave up 5 bases; unmatched junction bases: 6.

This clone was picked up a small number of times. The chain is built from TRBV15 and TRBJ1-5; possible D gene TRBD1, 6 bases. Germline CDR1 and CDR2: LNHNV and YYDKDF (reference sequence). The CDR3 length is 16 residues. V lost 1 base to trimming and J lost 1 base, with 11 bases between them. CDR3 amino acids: CATSRGTEASNQPQHF. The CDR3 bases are TGTGCCACCAGCAGAGGGACAGAAGCGAGCAATCAGCCCCAGCATTTT. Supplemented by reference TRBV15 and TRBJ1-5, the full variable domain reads DAMVIQNPRYQVTQFGKPVTLSCSQTLNHNVMYWYQQKSSQAPKLLFHYYDKDFNNEADTPDNFQSRRPNTSFCFLDIRSPGLGDTAMYLCATSRGTEASNQPQHFGDGTRLSIL.

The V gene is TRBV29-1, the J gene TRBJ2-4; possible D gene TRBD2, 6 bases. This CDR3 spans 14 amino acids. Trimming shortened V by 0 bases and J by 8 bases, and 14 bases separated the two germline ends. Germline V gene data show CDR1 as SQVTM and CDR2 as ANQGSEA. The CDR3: CSVEDGVERDIQYF. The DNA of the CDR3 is TGCAGCGTTGAAGATGGGGTAGAGCGGGACATTCAGTACTTC.

CDR3 in DNA: TGTGCCTGGAGTGTATCAGGGTCCTCCTACGAGCAGTACTTC. Its translation is CAWSVSGSSYEQYF. The J gene is TRBJ2-5, the V gene TRBV30, with a tentative D call TRBD1 (5 bases). Judging by the DNA end, TRBJ2-7 fits better; the J call may be wrong. This CDR3 contains 14 residues. Germline V gene sequence: CDR1 GTSNPN, CDR2 SVGIG (reference sequence).

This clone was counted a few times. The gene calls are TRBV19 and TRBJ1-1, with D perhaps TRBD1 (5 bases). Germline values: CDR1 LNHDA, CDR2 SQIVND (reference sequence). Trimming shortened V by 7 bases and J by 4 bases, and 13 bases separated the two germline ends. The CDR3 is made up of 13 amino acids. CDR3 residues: CASKWLGATEAFF. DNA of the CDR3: TGTGCCAGTAAGTGGTTAGGGGCCACTGAAGCTTTCTTT.

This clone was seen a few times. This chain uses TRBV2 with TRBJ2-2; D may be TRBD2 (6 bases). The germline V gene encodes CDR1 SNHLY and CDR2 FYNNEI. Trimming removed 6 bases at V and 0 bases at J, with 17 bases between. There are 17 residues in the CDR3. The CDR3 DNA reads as TGTGCCAGCAGCCCCAACCTAGGAGGGTCGAACACCGGGGAGCTGTTTTTT. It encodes CASSPNLGGSNTGELFF.

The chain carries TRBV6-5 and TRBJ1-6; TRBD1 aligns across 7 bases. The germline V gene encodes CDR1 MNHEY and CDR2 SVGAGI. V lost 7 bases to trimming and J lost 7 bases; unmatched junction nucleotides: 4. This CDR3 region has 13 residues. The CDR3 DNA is TGTGCCAGCACCAGGGACAGAAATTCACCCCTCCACTTT. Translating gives CASTRDRNSPLHF.

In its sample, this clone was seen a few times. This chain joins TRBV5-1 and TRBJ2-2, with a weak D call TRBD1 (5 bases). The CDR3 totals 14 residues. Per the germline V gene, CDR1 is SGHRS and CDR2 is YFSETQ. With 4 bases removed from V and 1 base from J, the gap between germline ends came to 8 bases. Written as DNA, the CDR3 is TGCGCCAGCAGCACCGGACAGAACACCGGGGAGCTGTTTTTT. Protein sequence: CASSTGQNTGELFF.

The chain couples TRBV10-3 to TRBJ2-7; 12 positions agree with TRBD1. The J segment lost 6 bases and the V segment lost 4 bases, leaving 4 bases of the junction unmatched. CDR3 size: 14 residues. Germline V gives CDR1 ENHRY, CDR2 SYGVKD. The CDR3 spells CAISGGQGASEQYF. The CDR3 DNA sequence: TGTGCCATCAGTGGGGGACAGGGGGCTTCCGAGCAGTACTTC.